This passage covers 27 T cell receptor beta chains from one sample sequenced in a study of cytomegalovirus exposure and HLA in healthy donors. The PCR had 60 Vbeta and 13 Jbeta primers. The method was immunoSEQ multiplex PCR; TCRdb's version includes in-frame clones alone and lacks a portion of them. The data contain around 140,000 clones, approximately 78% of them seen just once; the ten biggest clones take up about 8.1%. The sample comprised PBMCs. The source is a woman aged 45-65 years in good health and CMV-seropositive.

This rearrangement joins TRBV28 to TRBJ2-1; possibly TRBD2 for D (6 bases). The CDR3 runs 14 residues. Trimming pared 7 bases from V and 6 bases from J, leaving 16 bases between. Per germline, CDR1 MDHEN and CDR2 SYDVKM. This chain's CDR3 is CASNRRGGLNEQFF. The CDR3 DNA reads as TGTGCCAGCAACCGTAGGGGAGGACTCAATGAGCAGTTCTTC.

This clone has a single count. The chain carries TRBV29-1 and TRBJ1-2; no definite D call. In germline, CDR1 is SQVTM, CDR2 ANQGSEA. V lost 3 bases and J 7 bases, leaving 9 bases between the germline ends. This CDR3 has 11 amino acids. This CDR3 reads CSVDGPSGYTF. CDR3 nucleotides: TGCAGCGTTGACGGTCCTAGTGGCTACACCTTC.

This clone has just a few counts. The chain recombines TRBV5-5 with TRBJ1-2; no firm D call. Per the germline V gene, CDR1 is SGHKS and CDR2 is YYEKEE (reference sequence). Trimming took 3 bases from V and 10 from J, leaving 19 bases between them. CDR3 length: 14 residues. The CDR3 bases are TGTGCCAGCAGCTGGACTGACCGGGTGGGGTACTACACCTTC. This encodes CASSWTDRVGYYTF.

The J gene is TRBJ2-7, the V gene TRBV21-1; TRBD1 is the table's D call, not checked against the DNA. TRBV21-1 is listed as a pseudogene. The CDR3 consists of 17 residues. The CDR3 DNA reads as TGTGCCAGCAGCAAGGCTCCGGACAGAGAAAACACCTACGAGCAGTACTTC. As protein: CASSKAPDRENTYEQYF.

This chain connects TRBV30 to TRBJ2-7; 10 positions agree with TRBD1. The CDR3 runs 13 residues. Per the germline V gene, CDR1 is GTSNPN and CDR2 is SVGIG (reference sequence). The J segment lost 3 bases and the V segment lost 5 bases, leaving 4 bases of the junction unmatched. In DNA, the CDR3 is TGTGCCTGGGGAGGGACAGGGGACTACGAGCAGTACTTC. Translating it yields CAWGGTGDYEQYF.

CDR3 loop: CASSWGQGYEQYF. The CDR3 region has the DNA TGTGCCAGCAGTTGGGGACAGGGCTACGAGCAGTACTTC. The chain has TRBV28 and TRBJ2-7; 9 bases agree with TRBD1. The CDR3 covers 13 residues. With 4 bases clipped from V and 3 bases from J, the junction kept 1 base outside the gene matches. CDR1 is MDHEN, CDR2 SYDVKM, per germline.

The CDR3 sequence is CAWSVRSGGNQPQHF. Here the CDR3 DNA reads TGTGCCTGGAGTGTACGGTCAGGTGGCAATCAGCCCCAGCATTTT. J is TRBJ1-5 and V is TRBV30, with D hard to call. Trimming removed 0 bases at V and 2 bases at J, with 11 bases between. This CDR3 spans 15 amino acids. Germline V gene data show CDR1 as GTSNPN and CDR2 as SVGIG (reference sequence). The whole variable domain, filled in from reference TRBV30 and TRBJ1-5, reads SQTIHQWPATLVQPVGSPLSLECTVEGTSNPNLYWYRQAAGRGLQLLFYSVGIGQISSEVPQNLSASRPQDRQFILSSKKLLLSDSGFYLCAWSVRSGGNQPQHFGDGTRLSIL.

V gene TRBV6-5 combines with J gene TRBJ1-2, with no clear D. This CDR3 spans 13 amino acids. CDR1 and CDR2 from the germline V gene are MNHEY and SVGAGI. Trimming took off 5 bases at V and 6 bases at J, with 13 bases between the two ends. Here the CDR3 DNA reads TGTGCCAGCAGTGAAAAACCCCGGGATGGCTACACCTTC. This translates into CASSEKPRDGYTF.

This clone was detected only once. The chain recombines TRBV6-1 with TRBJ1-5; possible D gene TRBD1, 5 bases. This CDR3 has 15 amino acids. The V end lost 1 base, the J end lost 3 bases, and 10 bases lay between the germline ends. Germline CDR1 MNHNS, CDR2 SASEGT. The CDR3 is CASSEVGGTNQPQHF. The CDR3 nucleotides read TGTGCCAGCAGTGAAGTAGGAGGGACCAATCAGCCCCAGCATTTT.

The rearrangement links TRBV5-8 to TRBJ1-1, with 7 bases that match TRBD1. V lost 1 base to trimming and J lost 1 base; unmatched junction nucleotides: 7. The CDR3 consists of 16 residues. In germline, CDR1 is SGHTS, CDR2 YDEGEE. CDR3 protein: CASSLRDSIGNTEAFF. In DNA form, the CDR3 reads TGTGCCAGCAGCTTGAGGGACAGCATAGGGAACACTGAAGCTTTCTTT.

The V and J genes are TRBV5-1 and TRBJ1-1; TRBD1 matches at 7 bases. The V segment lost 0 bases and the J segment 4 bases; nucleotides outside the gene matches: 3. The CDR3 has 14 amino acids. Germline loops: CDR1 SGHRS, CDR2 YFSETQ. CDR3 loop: CASSLAGDSTEAFF. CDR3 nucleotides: TGCGCCAGCAGCTTGGCAGGGGACAGCACTGAAGCTTTCTTT.

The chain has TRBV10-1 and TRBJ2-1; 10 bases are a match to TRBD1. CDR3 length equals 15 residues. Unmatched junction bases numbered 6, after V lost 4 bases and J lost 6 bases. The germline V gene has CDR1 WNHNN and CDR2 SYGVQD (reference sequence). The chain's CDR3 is CASSGHRTGGNEQFF. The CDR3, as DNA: TGCGCCAGCAGTGGTCACAGGACAGGGGGCAATGAGCAGTTCTTC.

In nucleotides, the CDR3 is TGTGCCAGCAGCCGGGGACTAGCGGGAGTGGAGGGCAATGAGCAGTTCTTC. Its protein product is CASSRGLAGVEGNEQFF. The chain links TRBV7-9 to TRBJ2-1, with 14 positions matching TRBD2. The germline V gene has CDR1 SEHNR and CDR2 FQNEAQ (reference sequence). The CDR3 sequence is 17 residues long. V was clipped by 5 bases and J by 6 bases; unmatched bases: 9.

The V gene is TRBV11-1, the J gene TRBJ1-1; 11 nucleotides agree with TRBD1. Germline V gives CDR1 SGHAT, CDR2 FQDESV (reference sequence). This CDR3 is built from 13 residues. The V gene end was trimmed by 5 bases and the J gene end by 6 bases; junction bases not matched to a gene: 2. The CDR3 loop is CASSVGQGAEAFF. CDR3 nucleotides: TGTGCCAGCAGCGTGGGACAGGGGGCTGAAGCTTTCTTT. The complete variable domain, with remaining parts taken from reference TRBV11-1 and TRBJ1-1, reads EAEVAQSPRYKITEKSQAVAFWCDPISGHATLYWYRQILGQGPELLVQFQDESVVDDSQLPKDRFSAERLKGVDSTLKIQPAELGDSAMYLCASSVGQGAEAFFGQGTRLTVV.

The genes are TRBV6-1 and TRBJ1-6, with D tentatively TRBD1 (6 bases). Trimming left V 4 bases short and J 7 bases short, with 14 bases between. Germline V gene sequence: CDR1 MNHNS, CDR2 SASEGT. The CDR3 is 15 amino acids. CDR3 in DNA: TGTGCCAGCAGTGGAAAACAGGGTGACAATTCACCCCTCCACTTT. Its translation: CASSGKQGDNSPLHF.

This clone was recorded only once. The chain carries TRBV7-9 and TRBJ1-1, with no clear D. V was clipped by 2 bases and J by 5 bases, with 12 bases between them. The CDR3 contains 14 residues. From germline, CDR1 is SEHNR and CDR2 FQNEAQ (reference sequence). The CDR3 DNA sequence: TGTGCCAGCAGCTTACCCCCGGGTCGGACTGAAGCTTTCTTT. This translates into CASSLPPGRTEAFF.

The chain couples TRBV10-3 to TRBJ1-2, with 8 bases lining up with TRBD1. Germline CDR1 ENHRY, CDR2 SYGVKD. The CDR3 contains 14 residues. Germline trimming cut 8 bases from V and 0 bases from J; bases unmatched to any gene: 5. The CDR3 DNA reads TGTGCCATCCTACCAGGGGGCCCTAACTATGGCTACACCTTC. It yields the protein CAILPGGPNYGYTF.

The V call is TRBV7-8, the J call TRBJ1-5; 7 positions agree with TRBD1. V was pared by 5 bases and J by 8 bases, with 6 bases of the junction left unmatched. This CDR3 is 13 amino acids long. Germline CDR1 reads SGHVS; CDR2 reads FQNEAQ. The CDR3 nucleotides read TGTGCCAGCAGCGCCTCAGGGGGAAAGCCCCAGCATTTT. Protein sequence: CASSASGGKPQHF.

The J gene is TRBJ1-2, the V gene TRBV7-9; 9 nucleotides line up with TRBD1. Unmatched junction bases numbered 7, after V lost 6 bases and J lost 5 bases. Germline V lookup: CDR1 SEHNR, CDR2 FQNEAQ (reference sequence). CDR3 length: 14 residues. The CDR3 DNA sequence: TGTGCCAGCAGTCCTCCGGGACAGGGATATGGCTACACCTTC. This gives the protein CASSPPGQGYGYTF. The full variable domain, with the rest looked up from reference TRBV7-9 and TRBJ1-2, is DTGVSQNPRHKITKRGQNVTFRCDPISEHNRLYWYRQTLGQGPEFLTYFQNEAQLEKSRLLSDRFSAERPKGSFSTLEIQRTEQGDSAMYLCASSPPGQGYGYTFGSGTRLTVV.

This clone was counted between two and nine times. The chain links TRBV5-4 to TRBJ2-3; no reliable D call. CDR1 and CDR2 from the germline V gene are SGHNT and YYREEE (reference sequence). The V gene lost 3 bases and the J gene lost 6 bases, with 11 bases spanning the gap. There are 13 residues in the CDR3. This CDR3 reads CASSSQSSDTQYF. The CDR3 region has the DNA TGTGCCAGCAGCTCCCAATCTAGTGATACGCAGTATTTT.

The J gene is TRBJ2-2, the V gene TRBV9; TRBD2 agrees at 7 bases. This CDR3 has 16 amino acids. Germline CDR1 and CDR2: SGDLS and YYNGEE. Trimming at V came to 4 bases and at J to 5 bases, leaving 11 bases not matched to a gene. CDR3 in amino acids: CASSPFGGGGTGELFF. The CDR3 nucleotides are TGTGCCAGCAGCCCATTTGGCGGGGGAGGGACCGGGGAGCTGTTTTTT.

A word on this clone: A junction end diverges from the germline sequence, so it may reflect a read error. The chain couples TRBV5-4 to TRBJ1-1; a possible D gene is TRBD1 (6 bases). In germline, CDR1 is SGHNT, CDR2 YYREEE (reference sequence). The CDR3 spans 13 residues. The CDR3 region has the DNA TGTGCCAGCAGTTTGGACAGGAACACTGAAGCTTTCTTT. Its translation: CASSLDRNTEAFF.

As DNA, the CDR3 is TGTGCCAGCAGCTCGGGACAGGTTGAGGCTGGGGCCAACGTCCTGACTTTC. As protein: CASSSGQVEAGANVLTF. The chain combines TRBV5-4 with TRBJ2-6; TRBD1 aligns across 8 bases. CDR1 is SGHNT and CDR2 is YYREEE in the germline V gene (reference sequence). V shed 3 bases and J 2 bases; nucleotides not matched to a gene: 7. This CDR3 comprises 17 residues.

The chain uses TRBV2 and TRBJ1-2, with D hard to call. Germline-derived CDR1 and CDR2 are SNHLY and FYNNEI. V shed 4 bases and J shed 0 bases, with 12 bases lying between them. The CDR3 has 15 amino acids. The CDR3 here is CASSVWRISNYGYTF. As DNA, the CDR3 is TGTGCCAGCAGTGTTTGGAGAATATCTAACTATGGCTACACCTTC.

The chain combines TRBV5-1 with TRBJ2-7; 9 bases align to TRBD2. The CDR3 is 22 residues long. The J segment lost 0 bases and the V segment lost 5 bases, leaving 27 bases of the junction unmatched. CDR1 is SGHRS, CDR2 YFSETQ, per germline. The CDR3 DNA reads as TGCGCCAGCAGTCCGCTGGCGGGGGGGCCGTACGAATTCGTCACTAGCTCCTACGAGCAGTACTTC. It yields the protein CASSPLAGGPYEFVTSSYEQYF.

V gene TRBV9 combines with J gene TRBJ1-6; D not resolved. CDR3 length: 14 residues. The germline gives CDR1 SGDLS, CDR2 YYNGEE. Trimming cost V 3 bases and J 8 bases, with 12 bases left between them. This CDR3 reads CASSADIQHSPLHF. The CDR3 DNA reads TGTGCCAGCAGCGCCGACATCCAGCATTCACCCCTCCACTTT.

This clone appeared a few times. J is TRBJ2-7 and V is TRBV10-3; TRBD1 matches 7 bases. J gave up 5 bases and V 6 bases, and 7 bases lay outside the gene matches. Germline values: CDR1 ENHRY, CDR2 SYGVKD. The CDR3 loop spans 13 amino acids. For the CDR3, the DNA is TGTGCCATCAGACTGGGACAGACGAACGAGCAGTACTTC. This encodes CAIRLGQTNEQYF.